This T cell receptor (beta chain) was identified in a study of naive and memory T cell subsets. Findings of the study overall: Naive and memory repertoire findings lacked a ground truth for validation. In CD4 and CD8 cells, diversity dropped from naive through EMRA. Possibly reflecting memory cells re-expressing CD45RA, a few larger clonotypes occurred in naive repertoires, especially CD8.

The length of the CDR3 is 15 residues. The V gene lost 5 bases and the J gene lost 5 bases, with 18 bases spanning the gap. An equimolar mix of two oligonucleotides served as the beta constant-region primer for TRBC1 and TRBC2. Nested alpha and beta constant-region primers with the SP2 primer drove four PCR rounds on ligated cDNA. Each CDR3 protein is one row after TCRdb ran MiXCR on the UMI-ligation and nested PCR reads. In the table there are around 140,000 distinct CDR3 sequences, roughly 20% of which are singletons. The table lists this clonotype with a few counts. Its antigen is unknown. CMV status came from CD4+ T cell IFNgamma after overnight CMV lysate stimulation of fresh PBMCs.

This TCR derives from a human donor in good health. The chain links TRBV12-3 or TRBV12-4 to TRBJ1-2; D remains ambiguous. Sequences were obtained from naive CD4+ T cells from blood. The DNA for the CDR3 is TGTGCCAGCAGTCCCCGTAACAGCCCGAGTTATGGCTACACCTTC. Its translation is CASSPRNSPSYGYTF.